The clone carrying this T cell receptor (beta chain) was recorded at least ten times. Its antigen is undetermined. The data stem from a study of identical twins. Each donor (without exception) was a healthy Caucasian. Study results and caveats: Twin pairs' shared out-of-frame alpha sequences were enriched in low generation probability.

Germline V gene sequence: CDR1 SGHDN, CDR2 FVKESK. V shed 1 base and J 15 bases; nucleotides not matched to a gene: 12. The CDR3 has 17 residues. Unique molecular identifiers were present on cDNA, and template switching added a universal primer site. TCRdb analysed the 5' RACE reads with MiXCR anew, one entry per CDR3 protein. The sample lists about 570,000 distinct CDR3 sequences, 9% to 10% occurring once. The data also belong to a second study, concerning yellow fever vaccine responses in identical twins. Per that paper: Twins' vaccine T cell responses reportedly seemed partly convergent and partly personalized.

Sequencing input: PBMCs. This TCR came from a woman between 18 and 29 years old in good health. The J gene is TRBJ2-1, the V gene TRBV14, with TRBD2 identical over 16 bases. The CDR3 DNA reads as TGTGCCAGCAGCCAAGCTGGGACTAGCGGGGGGGCCAACCCGGGGTTCTTC. It yields the protein CASSQAGTSGGANPGFF.